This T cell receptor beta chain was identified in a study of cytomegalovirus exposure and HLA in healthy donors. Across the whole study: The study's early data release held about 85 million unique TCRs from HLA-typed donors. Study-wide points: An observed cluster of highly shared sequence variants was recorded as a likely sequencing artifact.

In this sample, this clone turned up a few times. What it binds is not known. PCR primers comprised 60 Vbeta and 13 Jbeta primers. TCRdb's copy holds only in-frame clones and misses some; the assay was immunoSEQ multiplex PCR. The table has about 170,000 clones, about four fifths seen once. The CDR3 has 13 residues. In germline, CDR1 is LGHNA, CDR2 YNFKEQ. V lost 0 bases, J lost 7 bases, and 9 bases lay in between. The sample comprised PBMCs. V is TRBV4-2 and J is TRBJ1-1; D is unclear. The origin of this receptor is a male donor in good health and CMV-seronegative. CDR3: CASSQDREDEAFF. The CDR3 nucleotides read TGTGCCAGCAGCCAAGATCGGGAAGATGAAGCTTTCTTT.